This T cell receptor (beta chain) was captured in a study of T cell responses to AZD1222 COVID-19 vaccine. Study-wide points: After two AZD1222 doses, spike-specific TCR breadth and depth rose versus day 0. Just a handful of people given AZD1222 tested seropositive at baseline.

Using immunoSEQ multiplex PCR, the repertoire was profiled, and TCRdb retains in-frame clones only, with some absent. Of about 110,000 clones detected, roughly 90% appear once; the ten largest clones hold roughly 1.6%. The CDR3 is 15 residues long. Germline trimming cut 1 base from V and 4 bases from J; bases unmatched to any gene: 4. The germline gives CDR1 MGHRA, CDR2 YSYEKL. Details on this clone: What it binds is unknown.

This sequence was found in an adult in good health. The gene calls are TRBV4-1 and TRBJ2-1; 7 bases map to TRBD2. The specimen was peripheral blood, collected on day 0 of AZD1222 vaccination. The CDR3 sequence is CASSQGTGGYNEQFF. In nucleotides, the CDR3 is TGCGCCAGCAGCCAAGGGACGGGGGGATACAATGAGCAGTTCTTC.